The next 20 T cell receptor beta chains were all read from a single sample in a study of blood T cell repertoires in COVID-19 (dated by TCRdb to the early 2020s). The library was prepared using the immunoSEQ multiplex PCR assay. TCRdb obtained this table from immuneACCESS and retained in-frame rearrangements with V and J assigned. These tables miss some clones; where compared with another copy, unresolved V genes account for less than half of the shortfall, and the remainder is unexplained. In this sample the table shows some 490,000 clones, roughly nine tenths of which occur a single time. The top ten clones comprise roughly 8.5% of the sample. The sample comprised PBMCs or T cells enriched from blood (not recorded which). The receptors originated from a woman aged 55 to 70 who had recovered from COVID-19.

This clone was recorded a few times. This chain connects TRBV11-2 to TRBJ2-7; TRBD1 aligns across 7 bases. J lost 6 bases, V lost 5 bases, and 4 bases had no gene match. The CDR3 totals 12 residues. The germline V gene has CDR1 SGHAT and CDR2 FQNNGV. The CDR3 protein is CASSHGQAEQYV. CDR3 nucleotide sequence: TGTGCCAGCAGCCACGGACAGGCCGAGCAGTACGTC.

The chain couples TRBV4-1 to TRBJ2-5; maybe TRBD1 (6 bases). The V end was cut by 2 bases, the J end by 5 bases, with 12 bases between. This CDR3 has 14 amino acids. Germline V gene lookup returns CDR1 MGHRA and CDR2 YSYEKL. This CDR3 reads CASSQRVRGETQYF. DNA of the CDR3: TGCGCCAGCAGCCAAAGGGTCAGGGGCGAGACCCAGTACTTC.

The CDR3 sequence: CASSQELTLQETQYF. CDR3 DNA: TGTGCCAGCAGCCAAGAACTAACACTTCAAGAGACCCAGTACTTC. The chain carries TRBV3-1 (or the pseudogene TRBV3-2) and TRBJ2-5; D gene unclear. Germline V gives CDR1 LGHDT, CDR2 YNNKEL (reference sequence). The ends were cut back, 0 bases at V and 2 bases at J, with 10 bases in the middle. The CDR3 length is 15 residues.

The chain combines TRBV2 with TRBJ2-2; D is perhaps TRBD2 (6 bases). V lost 8 bases and J lost 4, with 17 bases in between. The V gene's germline CDR1 is SNHLY and CDR2 FYNNEI. This CDR3 is 15 amino acids long. The CDR3 loop reads CASGGKGRGTGELFF. The CDR3 nucleotides are TGTGCCAGCGGGGGGAAGGGGCGGGGCACCGGGGAGCTGTTTTTT.

The chain joins TRBV19 to TRBJ1-1; D gene ambiguous. CDR3 length: 15 residues. The V and J ends lost 6 bases and 0 bases respectively, with 14 bases between them. Germline V gives CDR1 LNHDA, CDR2 SQIVND (reference sequence). The CDR3 region has the DNA TGTGCCAGTAGCCATGGAGGGAAACTGAACACTGAAGCTTTCTTT. This sequence encodes CASSHGGKLNTEAFF.

V gene TRBV9 combines with J gene TRBJ1-2, with 8 bases fitting TRBD1. The CDR3 spans 18 residues. The V gene end was trimmed by 0 bases and the J gene end by 5 bases; junction bases not matched to a gene: 15. The germline gives CDR1 SGDLS, CDR2 YYNGEE. This CDR3 reads CASSVGGGLGTGDYGYTF. CDR3 nucleotide sequence: TGTGCCAGCAGCGTAGGAGGGGGGCTGGGGACAGGTGATTATGGCTACACCTTC.

This clone was seen many times. The chain links TRBV7-2 to TRBJ1-6; no firm D call. This CDR3 has 16 amino acids. V lost 1 base, J lost 0 bases, and 7 bases lay in between. Germline-derived CDR1 and CDR2 are SGHTA and FQGNSA. CDR3 nucleotide sequence: TGTGCCAGCAGCTTAGGCCCGAGCTCCTATAATTCACCCCTCCACTTT. Translation gives CASSLGPSSYNSPLHF.

The V gene is TRBV6-4, the J gene TRBJ2-2, with 9 bases fitting TRBD1. The CDR3 contains 13 residues. V shed 6 bases, J shed 4 bases, and the junction held 0 bases outside the gene matches. Germline CDR1 reads MRHNA; CDR2 reads SNTAGT. CDR3 loop: CASRGQGTGELFF. CDR3 coding DNA: TGTGCCAGCAGGGGACAGGGCACCGGGGAGCTGTTTTTT.

The chain links TRBV6-5 to TRBJ2-3, with D perhaps matching TRBD2 (7 bases). The CDR3 length is 16 residues. CDR1 and CDR2 from the germline V gene are MNHEY and SVGAGI. Trimming removed 0 bases at V and 2 bases at J, with 12 bases between. The CDR3 DNA follows: TGTGCCAGCAGTTACTCGGCGGGGGCCTCCACAGATACGCAGTATTTT. This sequence encodes CASSYSAGASTDTQYF.

The chain uses TRBV7-2 and TRBJ1-5; possibly TRBD1 for D (5 bases). Germline V CDR1 and CDR2: SGHTA, FQGNSA. The CDR3 runs 15 residues. V lost 2 bases to trimming and J lost 1 base, with 9 bases between them. This CDR3 is CASSLMGGSNQPQHF. In DNA form, the CDR3 reads TGTGCCAGCAGCTTAATGGGGGGAAGCAATCAGCCCCAGCATTTT.

The chain has TRBV2 and TRBJ1-2; D not resolved. The germline V gene encodes CDR1 SNHLY and CDR2 FYNNEI. The CDR3 runs to 15 residues. With 5 bases removed from V and 6 bases from J, the gap between germline ends came to 19 bases. The CDR3 sequence: CASSSMGLTRHGYTF. CDR3 sequence (DNA): TGTGCCAGCAGTAGTATGGGCCTAACTAGGCATGGCTACACCTTC.

The CDR3 protein is CASRGLAGATSTDTQYF. The CDR3 nucleotides read TGTGCCAGCAGGGGACTAGCGGGGGCTACTAGCACAGATACGCAGTATTTT. The chain combines TRBV7-9 with TRBJ2-3; 14 bases are shared with TRBD2. This CDR3 spans 17 amino acids. CDR1 is SEHNR and CDR2 is FQNEAQ in the germline V gene (reference sequence). V lost 6 bases and J lost 0; bases outside the gene matches: 5. Supplemented by reference TRBV7-9 and TRBJ2-3, the full variable domain reads DTGVSQNPRHKITKRGQNVTFRCDPISEHNRLYWYRQTLGQGPEFLTYFQNEAQLEKSRLLSDRFSAERPKGSFSTLEIQRTEQGDSAMYLCASRGLAGATSTDTQYFGPGTRLTVL.

This sequence joins TRBV7-9 and TRBJ1-1, with a tentative D call TRBD1 (6 bases). Germline CDR1 reads SEHNR; CDR2 reads FQNEAQ (reference sequence). The CDR3 is made up of 13 amino acids. V lost 7 bases to trimming and J lost 0 bases, with 9 bases between them. CDR3: CASINRVNTEAFF. In DNA, the CDR3 is TGTGCCAGCATCAACAGGGTGAACACTGAAGCTTTCTTT.

J is TRBJ2-7 and V is TRBV3-1 (or the pseudogene TRBV3-2); 13 bases fit TRBD2. Looked up from germline, CDR1 is LGHDT and CDR2 is YNNKEL (reference sequence). Trimming cost V 6 bases and J 5 bases; bases outside gene matches: 7. The CDR3 runs 15 residues. The CDR3 is CASSSGLAGVHEQYF. In nucleotides, the CDR3 is TGTGCCAGCAGTTCCGGACTAGCGGGGGTCCACGAGCAGTACTTC.

The J gene is TRBJ2-3, the V gene TRBV5-1, with a tentative D call TRBD1 (5 bases). CDR3 size: 13 residues. Trimming pared 3 bases from V and 3 bases from J, leaving 8 bases between. The germline V gene encodes CDR1 SGHRS and CDR2 YFSETQ. This CDR3 is CASSSDSTDTQYF. DNA of the CDR3: TGCGCCAGCAGCTCCGACAGTACAGATACGCAGTATTTT.

This clone occurred a few times. The chain couples TRBV2 to TRBJ1-2; TRBD1 might be the D (5 bases). The CDR3 has 14 amino acids. Looked up from germline, CDR1 is SNHLY and CDR2 is FYNNEI. Trimming took 3 bases from V and 2 from J, leaving 10 bases between them. The DNA of the CDR3 is TGTGCCAGCAGTGAGTCGAGGACAAACTATGGCTACACCTTC. Translation gives CASSESRTNYGYTF.

The chain joins TRBV29-1 to TRBJ2-5; 7 nucleotides line up with TRBD2. V shed 6 bases and J 2 bases; nucleotides not matched to a gene: 6. CDR1 and CDR2 from the germline V gene are SQVTM and ANQGSEA. The CDR3 extends over 13 amino acids. CDR3 coding DNA: TGCAGCGTGGATAGGGGAGGGCAAGAGACCCAGTACTTC. This sequence encodes CSVDRGGQETQYF.

CDR3 protein: CASSRTGASYEQYF. For the CDR3, the DNA is TGTGCCAGCAGTAGGACAGGCGCCTCCTACGAGCAGTACTTC. The gene calls are TRBV6-5 and TRBJ2-7; 7 nucleotides match TRBD1. The CDR3 sequence is 14 residues long. V trimming: 5 bases; J trimming: 0 bases; junction bases outside the gene matches: 4. Per germline, CDR1 MNHEY and CDR2 SVGAGI.

In this sample, this clone turned up a few times. This chain joins TRBV4-1 and TRBJ2-7, with 8 bases lining up with TRBD1. There are 15 residues in the CDR3. CDR1 and CDR2 (germline): MGHRA, YSYEKL. The J segment lost 2 bases and the V segment lost 2 bases, leaving 5 bases of the junction unmatched. CDR3 DNA: TGCGCCAGCAGCCAAAGTTTGGGACAGGCCTACGAGCAGTACTTC. This sequence encodes CASSQSLGQAYEQYF.

This clone was seen a handful of times. The identical CDR3 is also encoded by other nucleotide sequences in the sample. V gene TRBV2 combines with J gene TRBJ1-3, with 7 bases fitting TRBD1. Germline trimming cut 6 bases from V and 0 bases from J; bases unmatched to any gene: 2. The CDR3 loop spans 14 amino acids. CDR1 SNHLY and CDR2 FYNNEI come from the germline V gene. CDR3 in DNA: TGTGCCAGCAGCGGGACAGCCTCTGGAAACACCATATATTTT. Residues: CASSGTASGNTIYF.